Shown below are 14 T cell receptor beta chains from a single sample sequenced in a study of T cell responses to AZD1222 COVID-19 vaccine. Only in-frame clones appear in the TCRdb table, and some are missing; sequencing was by immunoSEQ multiplex PCR. This sample carries 140,000 to 150,000 clones, over 85% of them seen once, and the ten largest clones take 1.5% to 2%. The specimen was peripheral blood, collected 28 days after the second AZD1222 dose. The receptors were gathered from an adult who received the AZD1222 COVID-19 vaccine.

This clone was recorded a few times. This chain links TRBV6-6 with TRBJ1-4; 8 bases align to TRBD1. The germline gives CDR1 MNHNY, CDR2 SVGAGI (reference sequence). J gave up 3 bases and V 2 bases, and 2 bases lay outside the gene matches. CDR3 size: 15 residues. The CDR3 DNA reads as TGTGCCAGCAGTTACGGGACAGGCTCTAATGAAAAACTGTTTTTT. Protein sequence: CASSYGTGSNEKLFF.

V usage is TRBV2 and J usage is TRBJ1-1; D is perhaps TRBD1 (5 bases). V gave up 5 bases and J gave up 0 bases, with 16 bases separating them. Germline CDR1 SNHLY, CDR2 FYNNEI. The CDR3 contains 16 residues. The CDR3 nucleotides read TGTGCCAGCAGTCGCCCGACTTGGGGCTTGAACACTGAAGCTTTCTTT. This codes for CASSRPTWGLNTEAFF.

The chain carries TRBV5-4 and TRBJ2-3; 10 bases are shared with TRBD2. The CDR3 contains 18 residues. V shed 8 bases, J shed 0 bases, and the junction held 15 bases outside the gene matches. Germline V lookup: CDR1 SGHNT, CDR2 YYREEE (reference sequence). CDR3 sequence: CASFLLSGRSTSTDTQYF. The CDR3 nucleotides are TGTGCCAGTTTTCTTCTTAGCGGGAGGTCAACTAGCACAGATACGCAGTATTTT.

The chain has TRBV7-2 and TRBJ2-5; D not certain. Germline V gene data show CDR1 as SGHTA and CDR2 as FQGNSA. The CDR3 extends over 13 amino acids. Between the trimmed V and J ends, which lost 7 bases and 1 base, there was a span of 10 bases. CDR3 sequence (DNA): TGTGCCAGCAACGTAACCCCCCAAGAGACCCAGTACTTC. This encodes CASNVTPQETQYF.

CDR3 DNA: TGTGCCAGCAGCCCGGATTTAACTAACTATGGCTACACCTTC. Amino acids: CASSPDLTNYGYTF. This chain connects TRBV6-6 to TRBJ1-2, with D unclear. Trimming took off 6 bases at V and 0 bases at J, with 11 bases between the two ends. Germline assignment: CDR1 MNHNY and CDR2 SVGAGI (reference sequence). This CDR3 has 14 amino acids.

The genes are TRBV11-2 and TRBJ2-5, with D possibly being TRBD2 (5 bases). V was cut by 2 bases and J by 5 bases, with 9 bases left in between. CDR1 and CDR2 from the germline V gene are SGHAT and FQNNGV. The CDR3 sequence is 13 residues long. CDR3 DNA sequence: TGTGCCAGCAGCTTATGGAGGTTTGAGACCCAGTACTTC. Residues: CASSLWRFETQYF.

This chain links TRBV6-1 with TRBJ1-2; D unresolved. V dropped 1 base and J dropped 7 bases, with 16 bases sitting between them. From germline, CDR1 is MNHNS and CDR2 SASEGT. The CDR3 loop spans 15 amino acids. The CDR3 sequence is CASSEVWGEIPGYTF. Here the CDR3 DNA reads TGTGCCAGCAGTGAAGTTTGGGGAGAGATTCCTGGCTACACCTTC.

This chain connects TRBV29-1 to TRBJ2-1, with D possibly matching TRBD2 (6 bases). There are 14 residues in the CDR3. Trimming pared 4 bases from V and 0 bases from J, leaving 10 bases between. Germline V gives CDR1 SQVTM, CDR2 ANQGSEA. This CDR3 reads CSVVAGSSYNEQFF. The CDR3 DNA reads as TGCAGCGTTGTTGCGGGGAGCTCCTACAATGAGCAGTTCTTC.

The chain uses TRBV19 and TRBJ1-5, with D unclear. The CDR3 contains 15 residues. The V end lost 5 bases, the J end lost 7 bases, and 18 bases lay between the germline ends. The germline gives CDR1 LNHDA, CDR2 SQIVND (reference sequence). In DNA form, the CDR3 reads TGTGCCAGTAGTCCCGGGCGGGAGAAAGACCAGCCCCAGCATTTT. It translates to CASSPGREKDQPQHF.

The chain links TRBV10-1 to TRBJ2-3; 7 bases agree with TRBD2. CDR1 and CDR2 from the germline V gene are WNHNN and SYGVQD (reference sequence). The trim removed 6 bases at V and 1 base at J, leaving 7 bases unmatched. This CDR3 contains 15 residues. The DNA for the CDR3 is TGCGCCAGCAGCCCCGGGGGGTCACGCACAGATACGCAGTATTTT. As protein: CASSPGGSRTDTQYF.

The chain employs TRBV7-3 and TRBJ1-5; D is unclear. V was shortened by 5 bases and J by 6 bases, with 11 bases between the two germline ends. CDR1 and CDR2 (germline): SGHTA, FQGTGA. CDR3 size: 13 residues. The CDR3 DNA is TGTGCCAGCAGCATCGACGTGGGTCAGCCCCAGCATTTT. It translates to CASSIDVGQPQHF.

The table lists this clone with a count of one. The gene calls are TRBV6-5 and TRBJ2-3, with TRBD2 matching 10 bases. Trimming removed 6 bases from V and 4 bases from J; junction bases left unmatched: 7. Germline lookup yields CDR1 MNHEY and CDR2 SVGAGI. CDR3 length equals 15 residues. The CDR3 region has the DNA TGTGCCAGCAGAATAGCGGGAGGTATCGCAGATACGCAGTATTTT. Amino acid sequence: CASRIAGGIADTQYF.

As DNA, the CDR3 is TGCGCCAGCAGCGTCACACTTCTGCCCTCCGGGGAGCTGTTTTTT. It translates to CASSVTLLPSGELFF. The chain is built from TRBV4-1 and TRBJ2-2; D call uncertain. The V and J ends lost 5 bases and 6 bases respectively, with 16 bases between them. The CDR3 sequence is 15 residues long. Germline CDR1 and CDR2: MGHRA and YSYEKL.

The chain has TRBV2 and TRBJ2-2; D gene uncertain. The CDR3 has 15 residues. V was clipped by 6 bases and J by 0 bases, with 11 bases between them. Germline assignment: CDR1 SNHLY and CDR2 FYNNEI. CDR3 in amino acids: CASRTQSANTGELFF. The DNA for the CDR3 is TGTGCCAGCAGGACACAGAGCGCGAACACCGGGGAGCTGTTTTTT. Together with reference TRBV2 and TRBJ2-2, the CDR3 gives the full variable domain: EPEVTQTPSHQVTQMGQEVILRCVPISNHLYFYWYRQILGQKVEFLVSFYNNEISEKSEIFDDQFSVERPDGSNFTLKIRSTKLEDSAMYFCASRTQSANTGELFFGEGSRLTVL.